A selection of T cell receptor beta chains follows, all from one sample in a study of blood T cell repertoires in COVID-19. Sequencing was performed with immunoSEQ multiplex PCR; in TCRdb, only in-frame clones are kept and a portion is missing. Of around 100,000 clones listed, roughly 79% are singletons. Material: peripheral blood. Receptors originate from a man aged 70-80 years with active or convalescent COVID-19. Each CDR3 is given with its conserved first and last residue. D genes are given only for firm matches. The listing skips clone size in some rows; elsewhere it reads once, few, many or a size class.

v_call: TRBV7-8; j_call: TRBJ1-3; d_call: NA; clone_size: NA; cdr3_length: 17; cdr3_nt: TGTGCCAGCAGCTTAGGCGCACAGAGAAGCTCTGGAAACACCATATATTTT; cdr3_aa: CASSLGAQRSSGNTIYF
v_call: TRBV10-3; j_call: TRBJ2-5; d_call: TRBD1; clone_size: once; cdr3_length: 15; cdr3_nt: TGTGCCATCAGTGAACAGGACAGGAGCCAAGAGACCCAGTACTTC; cdr3_aa: CAISEQDRSQETQYF
v_call: TRBV5-6; j_call: TRBJ1-4; d_call: TRBD1; clone_size: NA; cdr3_length: 16; cdr3_nt: TGTGCCAGCAGCCTTTCGTACAGGGGGCAAGAGGAAAAACTGTTTTTT; cdr3_aa: CASSLSYRGQEEKLFF
v_call: TRBV28; j_call: TRBJ2-7; d_call: NA; clone_size: NA; cdr3_length: 14; cdr3_nt: TGTGCCAGCACCCACCGGGATGGGCCCTACGAGCAGTACTTC; cdr3_aa: CASTHRDGPYEQYF
v_call: TRBV15; j_call: TRBJ1-5; d_call: NA; clone_size: few; cdr3_length: 15; cdr3_nt: TGTGCCACCAGTCCTTGGGGGGGGATCAATCAGCCCCAGCATTTT; cdr3_aa: CATSPWGGINQPQHF
v_call: TRBV7-3; j_call: TRBJ2-5; d_call: TRBD2; clone_size: once; cdr3_length: 16; cdr3_nt: TGTGCCAGCAGCTTAGGGGTTAGCGGGGGAGAAGAGACCCAGTACTTC; cdr3_aa: CASSLGVSGGEETQYF
v_call: TRBV15; j_call: TRBJ2-7; d_call: NA; clone_size: NA; cdr3_length: 14; cdr3_nt: TGTGCCACCAGCAGAGTTGGGGGGGCCTGGGAGCAGTACTTC; cdr3_aa: CATSRVGGAWEQYF
v_call: TRBV28; j_call: TRBJ2-3; d_call: TRBD2; clone_size: NA; cdr3_length: 16; cdr3_nt: TGTGCCAGCAGTTTTCTCCTAGCGGGGGGGCGAGATACGCAGTATTTT; cdr3_aa: CASSFLLAGGRDTQYF
v_call: TRBV7-8; j_call: TRBJ1-1; d_call: TRBD1; clone_size: NA; cdr3_length: 15; cdr3_nt: TGTGCCAGCAGCTGGGGACAGGGGGTAAACACTGAAGCTTTCTTT; cdr3_aa: CASSWGQGVNTEAFF
v_call: TRBV13; j_call: TRBJ2-1; d_call: TRBD2; clone_size: NA; cdr3_length: 14; cdr3_nt: TGTGCCAGCAGCTTAGGGCTAGCGGACAATGAGCAGTTCTTC; cdr3_aa: CASSLGLADNEQFF
v_call: TRBV6-5; j_call: TRBJ2-7; d_call: NA; clone_size: NA; cdr3_length: 12; cdr3_nt: TGTGCCACCGCGACTAACCCCTACGAGCAGTACTTC; cdr3_aa: CATATNPYEQYF
v_call: TRBV4-1; j_call: TRBJ1-5; d_call: NA; clone_size: NA; cdr3_length: 15; cdr3_nt: TGCGCCAGCAGCCAAGGGGGGGGCACCAATCAGCCCCAGCATTTT; cdr3_aa: CASSQGGGTNQPQHF
v_call: TRBV19; j_call: TRBJ1-5; d_call: TRBD1; clone_size: NA; cdr3_length: 16; cdr3_nt: TGTGCCAGTAGTTCGCAGGGGCAGGGGGAGAATCAGCCCCAGCATTTT; cdr3_aa: CASSSQGQGENQPQHF
v_call: TRBV7-8; j_call: TRBJ2-2; d_call: NA; clone_size: NA; cdr3_length: 16; cdr3_nt: TGTGCCAGCAGCTCCCCCATGGGGGGGCGCACCGGGGAGCTGTTTTTT; cdr3_aa: CASSSPMGGRTGELFF
v_call: TRBV28; j_call: TRBJ2-1; d_call: TRBD1; clone_size: NA; cdr3_length: 15; cdr3_nt: TGTGCCAGCAGTATAGTGACAGGGGGCTACAATGAGCAGTTCTTC; cdr3_aa: CASSIVTGGYNEQFF
v_call: TRBV6-2/TRBV6-3; j_call: TRBJ1-1; d_call: NA; clone_size: few; cdr3_length: 19; cdr3_nt: TGTGCCAGCAGTTATCCCCGGAGGGCCGTCATGCTCAAGAACACTGAAGCTTTCTTT; cdr3_aa: CASSYPRRAVMLKNTEAFF
v_call: TRBV3-1/TRBV3-2; j_call: TRBJ2-2; d_call: TRBD1; clone_size: NA; cdr3_length: 14; cdr3_nt: TGTGCCAGCAGCAGAGACAGGGCTTCCGGGGAGCTGTTTTTT; cdr3_aa: CASSRDRASGELFF
v_call: TRBV28; j_call: TRBJ2-7; d_call: TRBD1; clone_size: NA; cdr3_length: 15; cdr3_nt: TGTGCCAGCAGTCCCCCGACAGGGAATGAGGACGAGCAGTACTTC; cdr3_aa: CASSPPTGNEDEQYF
v_call: TRBV19; j_call: TRBJ2-2; d_call: NA; clone_size: NA; cdr3_length: 15; cdr3_nt: TGTGCCAGTAGTAGGTTGCCGGAGGTCACCGGGGAGCTGTTTTTT; cdr3_aa: CASSRLPEVTGELFF
v_call: TRBV6-2/TRBV6-3; j_call: TRBJ2-2; d_call: TRBD1; clone_size: NA; cdr3_length: 16; cdr3_nt: TGTGCCAGCAGTCCCCCCGGGACAGGGAAAACCGGGGAGCTGTTTTTT; cdr3_aa: CASSPPGTGKTGELFF
v_call: TRBV7-2; j_call: TRBJ1-4; d_call: TRBD1; clone_size: NA; cdr3_length: 15; cdr3_nt: TGTGCCAGCAGCTTAGGGACAGGGGATAATGAAAAACTGTTTTTT; cdr3_aa: CASSLGTGDNEKLFF
v_call: TRBV7-9; j_call: TRBJ2-1; d_call: NA; clone_size: NA; cdr3_length: 15; cdr3_nt: TGTGCCAGCAGCTTACAGGTCAGCTCCTACAATGAGCAGTTCTTC; cdr3_aa: CASSLQVSSYNEQFF
v_call: TRBV6-4; j_call: TRBJ1-6; d_call: TRBD1; clone_size: NA; cdr3_length: 17; cdr3_nt: TGTGCCAGCAGCGAGGGGGCACGACAGGGCCGAAATTCACCCCTCCACTTT; cdr3_aa: CASSEGARQGRNSPLHF
v_call: TRBV5-1; j_call: TRBJ2-3; d_call: NA; clone_size: NA; cdr3_length: 14; cdr3_nt: TGCGCCAGCAGCTTGGGGGGCTCCACAGATACGCAGTATTTT; cdr3_aa: CASSLGGSTDTQYF
v_call: TRBV4-3; j_call: TRBJ2-1; d_call: TRBD2; clone_size: NA; cdr3_length: 16; cdr3_nt: TGCGCCAGCAGCCAAGAGAGCCTAGCGGGAGTGGGTGAGCAGTTCTTC; cdr3_aa: CASSQESLAGVGEQFF
v_call: TRBV4-3; j_call: TRBJ2-3; d_call: NA; clone_size: NA; cdr3_length: 15; cdr3_nt: TGCGCCAGCAGCCAAGGGACAGTGGAAGGGGATACGCAGTATTTT; cdr3_aa: CASSQGTVEGDTQYF
v_call: TRBV11-2; j_call: TRBJ1-6; d_call: NA; clone_size: once; cdr3_length: 15; cdr3_nt: TGTGCCAGCACATCACAGGGAATTTATAATTCACCCCTCCACTTT; cdr3_aa: CASTSQGIYNSPLHF
v_call: TRBV4-2; j_call: TRBJ1-3; d_call: NA; clone_size: NA; cdr3_length: 19; cdr3_nt: TGTGCCAGCAGCCAAGTTTCCACATCGGGGGAAGGTTCTGGAAACACCATATATTTT; cdr3_aa: CASSQVSTSGEGSGNTIYF
v_call: TRBV28; j_call: TRBJ1-6; d_call: NA; clone_size: NA; cdr3_length: 17; cdr3_nt: TGTGCCAGCAGTTTACCGGGACTTAGCTCCTATAATTCACCCCTCCACTTT; cdr3_aa: CASSLPGLSSYNSPLHF
v_call: TRBV27; j_call: TRBJ1-5; d_call: TRBD1; clone_size: NA; cdr3_length: 14; cdr3_nt: TGTGCCAGCAAGCCGGACAGGGGTAATCAGCCCCAGCATTTT; cdr3_aa: CASKPDRGNQPQHF
v_call: TRBV6-5; j_call: TRBJ2-3; d_call: NA; clone_size: NA; cdr3_length: 16; cdr3_nt: TGTGCCAGCAGTTACCACGGACAGGGAGGGACAGATACGCAGTATTTT; cdr3_aa: CASSYHGQGGTDTQYF